Listed below are T cell receptor beta chains from one sample, sequenced in a study of OX40 agonist ivuxolimab in advanced cancers. The repertoire was sequenced with immunoSEQ multiplex PCR; TCRdb's copy has only in-frame clones and lacks some. Here the sample spans 25,000 to 35,000 clones, roughly 83% being singletons. The sequencing here drew on CD4+ or CD8+ T cells sorted from blood, taken in a trial of the OX40 agonist ivuxolimab. The receptors stem from an adult with an advanced solid tumor such as melanoma, head and neck, liver or kidney cancer. Both conserved end residues are part of each CDR3. Each record gives: J gene, clone size, V gene, D gene, CDR3 DNA, CDR3 protein. A D gene is named only where the DNA matches it firmly. Expanded clones get a size class; other rows say once, few or many, or leave the size out.

TRBJ2-5,.,TRBV6-5,.,TGTGCCAGCAGTTACGGCGGACATAACCAAGAGACCCAGTACTTC,CASSYGGHNQETQYF
TRBJ2-1,.,TRBV6-5,.,TGTGCCAGCAGTTACGGGCCCAATGAGCAGTTCTTC,CASSYGPNEQFF
TRBJ2-7,.,TRBV27,TRBD1,TGTGCCAGCAGTTTTGGGACAGGGGCGTACGAGCAGTACTTC,CASSFGTGAYEQYF
TRBJ1-1,.,TRBV7-8,.,TGTGCCAGCAGCCTCACCGTGGCAGCTGAAGCTTTCTTT,CASSLTVAAEAFF
TRBJ2-5,.,TRBV21-1,.,TGTGCCAGCAGCAGGAGAGGGGCGGGTTTACAAGAGACCCAGTACTTC,CASSRRGAGLQETQYF
TRBJ2-3,.,TRBV6-5,TRBD1,TGTGCCAGCACACCCGGGACAGGAGATACGCAGTATTTT,CASTPGTGDTQYF
TRBJ1-4,.,TRBV9,.,TGTGCCAGCAGCGACGGGGCTGATGAAAAACTGTTTTTT,CASSDGADEKLFF
TRBJ2-2,.,TRBV5-6,.,TGTGCCAGCAGCTTGGGTAGACGGGGAGCTGTTTTT,CASSLGRRGAVF
TRBJ2-7,.,TRBV30,.,TGTGCCTGGGCCAGGAACAATGGATACGAGCAGTACTTC,CAWARNNGYEQYF
TRBJ1-1,.,TRBV30,.,TGTGCCTGGAGTGTGTCGGGGTTGACTGAAGCTTTCTTT,CAWSVSGLTEAFF
TRBJ2-5,once,TRBV9,TRBD1,TGTGCCAGCAGCGTGGGGGGGACAGGGTTTTACGAGACCCAGTACTTC,CASSVGGTGFYETQYF
TRBJ2-5,.,TRBV7-9,.,TGTGCCAGCAGCGAATCGGGACCTCGGGAGACCCAGTACTTC,CASSESGPRETQYF
TRBJ2-1,once,TRBV7-2,TRBD2,TGTGCCAGCAGCTTATCTAGCGGGAGGTTTTCCAATGAGCAGTTCTTC,CASSLSSGRFSNEQFF
TRBJ2-7,.,TRBV5-6,.,TGTGCCAGCAGCTACCTGGGGGGGGCGTTGGAGCAGTACTTC,CASSYLGGALEQYF
TRBJ2-7,.,TRBV5-6,.,TGTGCCAGCAGCGCGGGGCTCGGGAGCGGGTACGAGCAGTACTTC,CASSAGLGSGYEQYF
TRBJ2-3,once,TRBV28,TRBD2,TGTGCCAGCAGTTTCCTCATTAGCGGGGCAAGCACAGATACGCAGTATTTT,CASSFLISGASTDTQYF
TRBJ2-7,once,TRBV28,.,TGTGCCAGCTCCCAAAAGGGGACCGACGAGCAGTACTTC,CASSQKGTDEQYF
TRBJ1-2,.,TRBV30,.,TGTGCCTGGAGTGTACTCTCACAGGTACAGGGATATGGCTACACCTTC,CAWSVLSQVQGYGYTF
TRBJ1-2,.,TRBV14,TRBD1,TGTGCCAGCAGCCAAGAGGACAGGGACTATGGCTACACCTTC,CASSQEDRDYGYTF
TRBJ2-7,.,TRBV4-1,TRBD1,TGCGCCAGCAGCCCGCCGGGACAGGGGAACTACGAGCAGTACTTC,CASSPPGQGNYEQYF
TRBJ2-3,.,TRBV4-2,TRBD2,TGTGCCAGCAGCCAAGATCACACGGGGGGGTTGACAGATACGCAGTATTTT,CASSQDHTGGLTDTQYF
TRBJ2-2,.,TRBV30,.,TGTGCCTGGAGTGTAGACGCGGGCACCGGGGAGCTGTTTTTT,CAWSVDAGTGELFF
TRBJ2-6,.,TRBV15,TRBD1,TGTGCCACCAGCAACAACAGGGGCTCTGGGGCCAACGTCCTGACTTTC,CATSNNRGSGANVLTF
TRBJ2-1,.,TRBV19,TRBD1,TGTGCCAGTAGCCCCAGGGGGGACAGGGTCTACAATGAGCAGTTCTTC,CASSPRGDRVYNEQFF
TRBJ2-3,few,TRBV28,.,TGTGCCAGCAGTTTATCGGTAGAGGGCTCGGGCACAGATACGCAGTATTTT,CASSLSVEGSGTDTQYF
TRBJ1-6,.,TRBV9,.,TGTGCCAGCAGCGTAGCAGGCTCCTATAATTCACCCCTCCACTTT,CASSVAGSYNSPLHF
TRBJ2-7,.,TRBV7-9,.,TGCGCCAGCAGCCAAGAGCCGGCTAGCTCCTACGAGCAGTACTTC,CASSQEPASSYEQYF
TRBJ1-4,.,TRBV4-1,TRBD1,TGCGCCAGCAGCCAATTCACCGGGACAGGGACTGAAAAACTGTTTTTT,CASSQFTGTGTEKLFF
TRBJ2-5,.,TRBV28,TRBD1,TGTGCCAGCAGCCAGGGGGCGAATCTAGCACGGGAGACCCAGTACTTC,CASSQGANLARETQYF
TRBJ2-1,.,TRBV10-1,TRBD2,TGCGCCAGCAGTGCTCAGCGGGACGGCCTCTACAATGAGCAGTTCTTC,CASSAQRDGLYNEQFF
TRBJ2-1,.,TRBV7-9,.,TGTGCCAGCACTGTCGAGCGAGGAAATGAGCAGTTCTTC,CASTVERGNEQFF
TRBJ2-5,.,TRBV9,.,TGTGCCAGCAGCGACCCGGTGGAAGAGACCCAGTACTTC,CASSDPVEETQYF
TRBJ2-7,few,TRBV21-1,.,TGTGCCAGCAGCAAAGGGCAAACAGGGCATGTTAATAGGCAGTACTTC,CASSKGQTGHVNRQYF
TRBJ2-3,.,TRBV7-9,.,TGTGCCAGCAGCCCAGGGACGGTACTGAATACGCAGTATTTT,CASSPGTVLNTQYF
TRBJ2-1,.,TRBV23-1,.,TGCGCCAGCAGTCAATTTGGCAGGGGCTTAACCGGGACCTATAATGAGCAGTTCTTC,CASSQFGRGLTGTYNEQFF
TRBJ2-5,few,TRBV5-1,.,TGCGCCAGCAGCTTGGCAGCCGCCCAAGAGACCCAGTACTTC,CASSLAAAQETQYF
TRBJ2-7,.,TRBV13,.,TGTGCCAGCAGCTCCCGGGACACCAGCTCCTACGAGCAGTACTTC,CASSSRDTSSYEQYF
TRBJ1-2,.,TRBV30,.,TGTGCCTGGAGTCTCGGGACTTATGGCTACACCTTC,CAWSLGTYGYTF
TRBJ2-7,.,TRBV6-6,.,TGTGCCAGCAGCACACGGGACGAGCAGTACTTC,CASSTRDEQYF
TRBJ2-1,.,TRBV6-1,TRBD2,TGTGCCAGCAGTGTAAGCGGGAGGCACAATGAGCAGTTCTTC,CASSVSGRHNEQFF
TRBJ2-7,.,TRBV28,.,TGTGCCAGCAGTCTTCCGGGACGCCCTCGAGGGGAGCAGTACTTC,CASSLPGRPRGEQYF
TRBJ1-5,.,TRBV4-1,.,TGCGCCAGCAGCCACAGAGGAAATAGCAATCAGCCCCAGCATTTT,CASSHRGNSNQPQHF
TRBJ2-5,medium-sized,TRBV14,.,TGTGCCAGCAGCCTGACTGAGCAAGAGACCCAGTACTTC,CASSLTEQETQYF
TRBJ1-5,few,TRBV6-6,.,TGTGCCAGCAGACTCACCACAGGAGGAAATCAGCCCCAGCATTTT,CASRLTTGGNQPQHF
TRBJ1-2,.,TRBV7-9,.,TGTGCCAGCAGCTTCAGGACGGAGCCTGAAACCTATGGCTACACCTTC,CASSFRTEPETYGYTF
TRBJ1-2,.,TRBV5-8,.,TGTGCCAGCAGCTTGCGGGCCGGGACATCAAGTGGCTACACCTTC,CASSLRAGTSSGYTF
TRBJ1-6,few,TRBV6-5,.,TGTGCCAGCACCCAGGGTTTCGATAATTCACCCCTCCACTTT,CASTQGFDNSPLHF
TRBJ1-2,.,TRBV19,.,TGTGCCAGTAGTATTAAATCAGCGCCCTATGGCTACACCTTC,CASSIKSAPYGYTF
TRBJ1-4,.,TRBV4-3,.,TGCGCCAGCAGCCAAGATCTGGCCGATTCAACTAATGAAAAACTGTTTTTT,CASSQDLADSTNEKLFF